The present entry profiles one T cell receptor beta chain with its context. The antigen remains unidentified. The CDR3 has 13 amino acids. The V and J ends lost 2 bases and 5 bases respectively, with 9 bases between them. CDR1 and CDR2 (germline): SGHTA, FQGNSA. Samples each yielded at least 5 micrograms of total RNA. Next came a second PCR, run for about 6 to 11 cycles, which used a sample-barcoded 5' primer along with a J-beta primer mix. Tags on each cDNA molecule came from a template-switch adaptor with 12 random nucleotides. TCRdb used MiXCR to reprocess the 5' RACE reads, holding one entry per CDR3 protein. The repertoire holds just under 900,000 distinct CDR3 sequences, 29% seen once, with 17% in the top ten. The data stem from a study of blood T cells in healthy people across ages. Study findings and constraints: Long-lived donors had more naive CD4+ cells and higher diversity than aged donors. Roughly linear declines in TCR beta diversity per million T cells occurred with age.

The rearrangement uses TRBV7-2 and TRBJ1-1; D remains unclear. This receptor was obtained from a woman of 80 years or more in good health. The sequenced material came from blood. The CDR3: CASSLFGETEAFF. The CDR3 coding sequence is TGTGCCAGCAGCTTATTCGGGGAAACTGAAGCTTTCTTT.